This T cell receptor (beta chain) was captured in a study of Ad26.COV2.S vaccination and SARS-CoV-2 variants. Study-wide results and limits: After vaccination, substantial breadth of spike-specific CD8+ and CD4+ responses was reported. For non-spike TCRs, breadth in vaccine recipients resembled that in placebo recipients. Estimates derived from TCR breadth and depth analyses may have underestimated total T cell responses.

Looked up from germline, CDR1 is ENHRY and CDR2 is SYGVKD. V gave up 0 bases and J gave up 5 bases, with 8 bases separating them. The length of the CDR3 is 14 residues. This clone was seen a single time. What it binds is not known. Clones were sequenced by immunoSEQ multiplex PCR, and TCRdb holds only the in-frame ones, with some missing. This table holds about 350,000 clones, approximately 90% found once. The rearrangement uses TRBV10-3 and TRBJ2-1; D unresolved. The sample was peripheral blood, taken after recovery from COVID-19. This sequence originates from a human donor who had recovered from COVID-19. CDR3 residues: CAISESATHNEQFF. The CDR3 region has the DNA TGTGCCATCAGTGAGTCGGCCACTCACAATGAGCAGTTCTTC.